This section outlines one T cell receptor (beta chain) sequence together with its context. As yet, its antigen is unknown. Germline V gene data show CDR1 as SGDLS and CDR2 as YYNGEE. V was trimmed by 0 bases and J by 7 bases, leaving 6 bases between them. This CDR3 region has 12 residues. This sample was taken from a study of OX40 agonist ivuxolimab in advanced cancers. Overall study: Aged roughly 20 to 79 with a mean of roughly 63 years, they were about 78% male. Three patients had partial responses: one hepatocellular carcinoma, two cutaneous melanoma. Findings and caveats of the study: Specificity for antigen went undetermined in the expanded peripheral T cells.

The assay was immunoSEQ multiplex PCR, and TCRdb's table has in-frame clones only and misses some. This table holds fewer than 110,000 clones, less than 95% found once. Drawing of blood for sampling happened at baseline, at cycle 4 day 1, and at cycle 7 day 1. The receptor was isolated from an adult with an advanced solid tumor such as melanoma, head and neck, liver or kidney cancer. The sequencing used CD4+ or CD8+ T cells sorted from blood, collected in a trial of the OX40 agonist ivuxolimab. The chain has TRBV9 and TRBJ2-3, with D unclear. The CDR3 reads CASSVGPNTQYF. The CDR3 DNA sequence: TGTGCCAGCAGCGTAGGGCCAAATACGCAGTATTTT.